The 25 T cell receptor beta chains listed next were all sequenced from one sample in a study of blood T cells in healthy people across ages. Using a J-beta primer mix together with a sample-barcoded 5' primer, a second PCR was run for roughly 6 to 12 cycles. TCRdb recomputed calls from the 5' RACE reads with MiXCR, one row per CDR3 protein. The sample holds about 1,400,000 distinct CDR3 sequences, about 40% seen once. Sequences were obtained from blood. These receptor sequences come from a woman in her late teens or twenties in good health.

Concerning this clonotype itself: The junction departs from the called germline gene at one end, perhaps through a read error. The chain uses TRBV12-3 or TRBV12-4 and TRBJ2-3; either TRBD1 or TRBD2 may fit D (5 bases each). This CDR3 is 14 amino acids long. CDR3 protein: CASSVGVSTDAQYF. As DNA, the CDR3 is TGTGCCAGCAGTGTGGGGGTCAGCACAGATGCGCAGTATTTT.

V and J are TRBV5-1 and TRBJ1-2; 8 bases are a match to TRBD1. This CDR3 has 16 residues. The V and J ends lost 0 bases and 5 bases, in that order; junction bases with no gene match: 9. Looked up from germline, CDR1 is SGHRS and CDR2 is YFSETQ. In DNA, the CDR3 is TGCGCCAGCAGCTTGGATCTAGGGACAGGAGTTTATGGCTACACCTTC. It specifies CASSLDLGTGVYGYTF.

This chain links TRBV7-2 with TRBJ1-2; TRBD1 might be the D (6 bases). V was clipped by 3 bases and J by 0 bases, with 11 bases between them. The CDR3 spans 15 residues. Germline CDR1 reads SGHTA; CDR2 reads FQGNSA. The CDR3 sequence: CASSFRTAANYGYTF. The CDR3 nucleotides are TGTGCCAGCAGCTTCCGGACAGCAGCTAACTATGGCTACACCTTC.

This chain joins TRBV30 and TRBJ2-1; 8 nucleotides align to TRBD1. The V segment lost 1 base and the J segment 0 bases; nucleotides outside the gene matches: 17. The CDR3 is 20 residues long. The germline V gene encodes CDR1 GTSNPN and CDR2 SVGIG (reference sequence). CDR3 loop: CAWSGATGEDSWGSYNEQFF. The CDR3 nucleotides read TGTGCCTGGAGTGGCGCGACAGGGGAGGATTCCTGGGGCTCCTACAATGAGCAGTTCTTC.

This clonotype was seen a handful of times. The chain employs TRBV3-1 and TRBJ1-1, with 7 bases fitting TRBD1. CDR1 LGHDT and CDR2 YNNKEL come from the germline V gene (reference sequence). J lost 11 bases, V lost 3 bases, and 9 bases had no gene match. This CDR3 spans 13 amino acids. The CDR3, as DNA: TGTGCCAGCAGCCACAACAGGGGCGAGGGTGCTTTCTTT. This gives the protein CASSHNRGEGAFF.

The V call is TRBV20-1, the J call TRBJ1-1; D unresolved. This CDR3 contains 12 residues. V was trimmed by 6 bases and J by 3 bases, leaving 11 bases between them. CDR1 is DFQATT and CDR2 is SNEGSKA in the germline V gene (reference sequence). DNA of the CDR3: TGCAGTGCCCTCCGCGGATACACTGAAGCTTTCTTT. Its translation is CSALRGYTEAFF.

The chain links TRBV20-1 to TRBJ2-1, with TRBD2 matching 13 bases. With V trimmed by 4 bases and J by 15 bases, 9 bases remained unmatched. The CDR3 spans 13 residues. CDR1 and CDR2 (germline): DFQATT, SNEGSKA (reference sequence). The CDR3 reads CSATSGTSGMGFF. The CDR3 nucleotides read TGCAGTGCTACCTCCGGGACTAGCGGGATGGGGTTCTTC.

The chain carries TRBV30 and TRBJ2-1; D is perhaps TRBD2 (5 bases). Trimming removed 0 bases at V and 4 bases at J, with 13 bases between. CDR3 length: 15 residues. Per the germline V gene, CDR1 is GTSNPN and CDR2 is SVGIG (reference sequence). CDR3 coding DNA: TGTGCCTGGAGTGTTCCGAGCGGAGCTTACAATGAGCAGTTCTTC. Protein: CAWSVPSGAYNEQFF.

CDR3 sequence reads: CSARGRLAIPEQYF. CDR3 sequence (DNA): TGCAGTGCTAGAGGTAGACTAGCTATCCCTGAGCAGTACTTC. V usage is TRBV20-1 and J usage is TRBJ2-5; 7 bases fit TRBD2. Germline CDR1 is DFQATT and CDR2 is SNEGSKA (reference sequence). This CDR3 has 14 amino acids. The V and J ends lost 1 base and 11 bases, in that order; junction bases with no gene match: 13.

CDR3 residues: CSVGGTSQETQFF. The CDR3 DNA reads as TGCAGTGTTGGCGGGACTAGCCAAGAGACCCAGTTCTTC. V and J are TRBV20-1 and TRBJ2-5; 9 bases fit TRBD2. The J call may be in error: the DNA end matches TRBJ2-1 better. The CDR3 is 13 residues long. Germline V lookup: CDR1 DFQATT, CDR2 SNEGSKA (reference sequence).

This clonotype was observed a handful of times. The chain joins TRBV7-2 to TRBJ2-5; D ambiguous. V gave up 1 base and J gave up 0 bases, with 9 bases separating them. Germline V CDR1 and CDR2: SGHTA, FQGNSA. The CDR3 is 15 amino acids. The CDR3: CASSLGSWYQETQYF. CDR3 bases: TGTGCCAGCAGCTTAGGTTCTTGGTACCAAGAGACCCAGTACTTC.

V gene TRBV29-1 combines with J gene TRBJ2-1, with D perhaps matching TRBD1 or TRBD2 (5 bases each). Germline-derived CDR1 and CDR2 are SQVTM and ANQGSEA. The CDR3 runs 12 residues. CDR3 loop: CSSLGEIKEQFF. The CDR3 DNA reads TGCAGTAGCCTAGGGGAGATTAAGGAGCAGTTCTTC.

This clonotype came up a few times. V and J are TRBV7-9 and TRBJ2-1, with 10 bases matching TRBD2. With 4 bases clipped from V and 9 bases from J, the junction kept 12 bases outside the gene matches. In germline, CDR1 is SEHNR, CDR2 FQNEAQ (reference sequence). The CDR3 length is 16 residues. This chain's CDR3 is CASSSSGSPTYGEQFF. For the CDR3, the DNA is TGTGCCAGCAGCTCTAGCGGGAGCCCCACTTACGGTGAGCAGTTCTTC. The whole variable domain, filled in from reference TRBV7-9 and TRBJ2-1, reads DTGVSQNPRHKITKRGQNVTFRCDPISEHNRLYWYRQTLGQGPEFLTYFQNEAQLEKSRLLSDRFSAERPKGSFSTLEIQRTEQGDSAMYLCASSSSGSPTYGEQFFGPGTRLTVL.

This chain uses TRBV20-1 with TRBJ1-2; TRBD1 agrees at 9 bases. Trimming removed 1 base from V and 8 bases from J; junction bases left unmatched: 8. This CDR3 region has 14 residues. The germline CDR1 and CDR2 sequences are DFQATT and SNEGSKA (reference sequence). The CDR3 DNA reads TGCAGTGCTAGAGCAGCGGGACAGGGAGGCGGCTACACCTTC. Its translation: CSARAAGQGGGYTF.

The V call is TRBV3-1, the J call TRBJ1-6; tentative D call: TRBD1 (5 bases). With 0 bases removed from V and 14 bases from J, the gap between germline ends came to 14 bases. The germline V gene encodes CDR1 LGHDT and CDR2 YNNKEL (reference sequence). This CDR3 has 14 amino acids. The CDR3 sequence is CASSQDTGPTTLHF. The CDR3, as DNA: TGTGCCAGCAGCCAAGATACGGGGCCGACCACCCTCCACTTT.

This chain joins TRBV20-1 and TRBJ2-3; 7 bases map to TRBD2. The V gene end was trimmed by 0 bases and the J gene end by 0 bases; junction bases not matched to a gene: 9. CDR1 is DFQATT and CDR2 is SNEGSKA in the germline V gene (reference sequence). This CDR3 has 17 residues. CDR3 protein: CSAREPFAGVSTDTQYF. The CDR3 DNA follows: TGCAGTGCTAGAGAGCCCTTTGCGGGGGTAAGCACAGATACGCAGTATTTT.

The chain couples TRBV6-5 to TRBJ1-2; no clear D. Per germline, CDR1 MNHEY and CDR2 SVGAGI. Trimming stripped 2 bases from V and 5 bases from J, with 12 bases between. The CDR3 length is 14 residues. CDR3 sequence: CASSYRQTGYGYTF. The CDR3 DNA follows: TGTGCCAGCAGTTACCGTCAGACGGGTTATGGCTACACCTTC.

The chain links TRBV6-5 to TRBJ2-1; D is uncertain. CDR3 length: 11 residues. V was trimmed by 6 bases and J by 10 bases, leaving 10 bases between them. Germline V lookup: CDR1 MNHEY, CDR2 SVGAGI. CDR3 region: CASRSAGEQFF. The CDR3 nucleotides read TGTGCCAGCAGGAGCGCCGGCGAGCAGTTCTTC.

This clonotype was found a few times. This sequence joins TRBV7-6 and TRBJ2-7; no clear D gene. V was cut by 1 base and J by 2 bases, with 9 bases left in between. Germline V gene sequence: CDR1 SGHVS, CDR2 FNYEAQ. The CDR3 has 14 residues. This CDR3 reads CASSLVAPPYEQYF. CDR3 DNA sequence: TGTGCCAGCAGCTTAGTCGCGCCACCCTACGAGCAGTACTTC.

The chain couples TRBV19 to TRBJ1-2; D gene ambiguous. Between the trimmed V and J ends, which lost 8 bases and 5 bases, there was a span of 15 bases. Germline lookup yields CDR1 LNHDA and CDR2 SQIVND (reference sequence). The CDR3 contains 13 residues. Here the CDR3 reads CASSETLPYGYTF. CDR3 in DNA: TGTGCCAGTTCGGAGACACTACCTTATGGCTACACCTTC.

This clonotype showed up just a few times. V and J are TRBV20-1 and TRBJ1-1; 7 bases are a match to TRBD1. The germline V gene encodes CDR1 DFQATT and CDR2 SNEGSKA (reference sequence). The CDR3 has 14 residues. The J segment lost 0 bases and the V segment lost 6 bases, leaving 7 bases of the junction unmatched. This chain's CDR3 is CSANRGPMNTEAFF. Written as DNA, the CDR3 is TGCAGTGCCAATAGGGGGCCGATGAACACTGAAGCTTTCTTT.

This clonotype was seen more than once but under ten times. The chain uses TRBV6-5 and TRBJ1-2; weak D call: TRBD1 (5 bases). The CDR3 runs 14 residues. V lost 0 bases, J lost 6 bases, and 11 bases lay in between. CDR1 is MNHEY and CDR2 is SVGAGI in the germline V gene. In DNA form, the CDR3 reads TGTGCCAGCAGTTACTCGATGGGGACCGATGGCTACACCTTC. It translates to CASSYSMGTDGYTF.

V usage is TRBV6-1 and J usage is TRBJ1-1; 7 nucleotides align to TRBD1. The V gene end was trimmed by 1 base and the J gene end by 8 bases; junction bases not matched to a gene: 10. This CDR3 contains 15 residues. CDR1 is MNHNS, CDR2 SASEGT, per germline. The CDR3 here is CASSEGPYRGSEAFF. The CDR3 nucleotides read TGTGCCAGCAGTGAAGGACCATACAGGGGCTCCGAAGCTTTCTTT.

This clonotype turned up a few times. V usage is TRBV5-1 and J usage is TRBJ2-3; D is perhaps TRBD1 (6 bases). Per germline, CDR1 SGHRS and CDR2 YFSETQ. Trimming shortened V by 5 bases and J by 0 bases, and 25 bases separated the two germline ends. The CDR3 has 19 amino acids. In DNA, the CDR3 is TGCGCCAGCAGTACCCCGACGACAGGTACCGGGCGGAGCACAGATACGCAGTATTTT. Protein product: CASSTPTTGTGRSTDTQYF.

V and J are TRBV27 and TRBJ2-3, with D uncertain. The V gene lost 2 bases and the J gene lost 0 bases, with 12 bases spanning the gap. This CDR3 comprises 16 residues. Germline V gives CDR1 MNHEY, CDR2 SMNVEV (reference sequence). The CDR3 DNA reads TGTGCCAGCAGTTTAAAGGCTCGAACTAGCACAGATACGCAGTATTTT. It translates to CASSLKARTSTDTQYF.